A single T cell receptor beta chain is shown here with its context. Its matching antigen is unknown. Reverse transcription of all isolated RNA meant that expressed TCRB transcripts were sequenced. About 3.6 million reads on average were seen across naive, central memory and regulatory T cell samples. Measured with immunoSEQ multiplex PCR; TCRdb has only the in-frame clones, and not every one. This sample has under 150,000 clones, with under 60% found just once. The V gene end was trimmed by 5 bases and the J gene end by 2 bases; junction bases not matched to a gene: 7. Germline V lookup: CDR1 KGHSH, CDR2 LQKENI. This CDR3 contains 15 residues. This record comes from a study of beta chain features in type 1 diabetes. Study-wide points: PCR may have favored shorter templates equally in patients and controls.

Sampling consisted of one heparinised blood draw per donor, averaging around 100 mL. The chain combines TRBV18 with TRBJ2-7; TRBD1 matches 9 bases. The TCR originated in a man younger than 35 in good health. The material sequenced was Tregs from blood. The chain's CDR3 is CASSDRQGVTYEQYF. The CDR3, as DNA: TGTGCCAGCTCAGACCGACAGGGGGTTACCTACGAGCAGTACTTC.